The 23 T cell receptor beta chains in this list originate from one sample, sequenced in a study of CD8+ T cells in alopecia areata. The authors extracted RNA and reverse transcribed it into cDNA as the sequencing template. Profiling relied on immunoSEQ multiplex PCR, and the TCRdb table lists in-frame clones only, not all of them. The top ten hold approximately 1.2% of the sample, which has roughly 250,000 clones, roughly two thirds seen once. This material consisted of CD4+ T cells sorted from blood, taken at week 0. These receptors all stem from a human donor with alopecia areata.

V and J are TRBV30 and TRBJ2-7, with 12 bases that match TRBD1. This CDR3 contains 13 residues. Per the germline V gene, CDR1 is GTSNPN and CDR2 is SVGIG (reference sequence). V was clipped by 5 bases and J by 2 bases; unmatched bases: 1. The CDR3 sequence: CAWGTGGPYEQYF. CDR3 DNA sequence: TGTGCCTGGGGGACAGGGGGCCCCTACGAGCAGTACTTC.

The CDR3 is CSAGTVNTEAFF. Here the CDR3 DNA reads TGCAGCGCCGGGACAGTGAACACTGAAGCTTTCTTT. The chain links TRBV29-1 to TRBJ1-1, with 7 nucleotides matching TRBD1. Germline V gene sequence: CDR1 SQVTM, CDR2 ANQGSEA. CDR3 length: 12 residues. V shed 7 bases, J shed 0 bases, and the junction held 2 bases outside the gene matches. Variable domain in full (rest from reference TRBV29-1 and TRBJ1-1): SAVISQKPSRDICQRGTSLTIQCQVDSQVTMMFWYRQQPGQSLTLIATANQGSEATYESGFVIDKFPISRPNLTFSTLTVSNMSPEDSSIYLCSAGTVNTEAFFGQGTRLTVV.

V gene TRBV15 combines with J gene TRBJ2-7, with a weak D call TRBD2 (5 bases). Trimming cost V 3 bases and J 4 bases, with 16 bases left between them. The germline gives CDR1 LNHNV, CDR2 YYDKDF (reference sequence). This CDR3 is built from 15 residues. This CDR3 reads CATSSSRAPGYEQYF. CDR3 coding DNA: TGTGCCACCAGCAGTTCAAGGGCACCGGGATACGAGCAGTACTTC.

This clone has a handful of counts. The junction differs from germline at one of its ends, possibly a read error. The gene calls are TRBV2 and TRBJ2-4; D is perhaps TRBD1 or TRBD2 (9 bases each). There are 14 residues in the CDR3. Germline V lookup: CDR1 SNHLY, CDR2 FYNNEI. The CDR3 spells CASTYYGTGQRGDF. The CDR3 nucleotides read TGTGCCAGCACGTATTACGGGACAGGGCAGCGGGGGGACTTC.

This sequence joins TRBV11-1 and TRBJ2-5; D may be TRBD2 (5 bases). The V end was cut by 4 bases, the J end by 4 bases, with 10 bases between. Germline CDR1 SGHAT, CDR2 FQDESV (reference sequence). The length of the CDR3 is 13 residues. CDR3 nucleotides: TGTGCCAGCAGCTACGGGGTAGGAGAGACCCAGTACTTC. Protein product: CASSYGVGETQYF.

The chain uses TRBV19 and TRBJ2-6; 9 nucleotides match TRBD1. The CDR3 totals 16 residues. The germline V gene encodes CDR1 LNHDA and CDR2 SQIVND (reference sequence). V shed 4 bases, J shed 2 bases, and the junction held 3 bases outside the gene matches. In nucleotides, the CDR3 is TGTGCCAGTAGTAGGACAGGGGAGGCTGGGGCCAACGTCCTGACTTTC. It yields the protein CASSRTGEAGANVLTF.

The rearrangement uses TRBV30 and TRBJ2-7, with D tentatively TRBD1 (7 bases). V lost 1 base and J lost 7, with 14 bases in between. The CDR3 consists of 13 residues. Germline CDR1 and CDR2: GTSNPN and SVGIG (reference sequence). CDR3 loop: CAWSEGRGEEQYF. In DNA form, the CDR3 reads TGTGCCTGGAGTGAAGGCAGGGGGGAGGAGCAGTACTTC.

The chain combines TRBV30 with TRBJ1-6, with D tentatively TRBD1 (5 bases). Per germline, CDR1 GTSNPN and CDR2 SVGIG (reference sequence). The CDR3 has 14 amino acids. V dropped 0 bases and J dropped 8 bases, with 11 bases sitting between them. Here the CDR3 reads CAWSVRQGDSPLHF. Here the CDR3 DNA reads TGTGCCTGGAGTGTTCGTCAGGGTGATTCACCCCTCCACTTT.

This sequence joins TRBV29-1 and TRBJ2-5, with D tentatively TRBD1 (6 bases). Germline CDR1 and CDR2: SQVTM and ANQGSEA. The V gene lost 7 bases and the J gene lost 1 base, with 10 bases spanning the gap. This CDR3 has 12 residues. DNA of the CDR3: TGCAGCGGCCGGACAGTCCAAGAGACCCAGTACTTC. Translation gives CSGRTVQETQYF.

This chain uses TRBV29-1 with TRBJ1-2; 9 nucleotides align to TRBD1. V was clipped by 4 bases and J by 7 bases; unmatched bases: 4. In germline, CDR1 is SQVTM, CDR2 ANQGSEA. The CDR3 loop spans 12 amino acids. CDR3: CSVVGQGSGYTF. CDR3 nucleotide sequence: TGCAGCGTTGTCGGACAGGGGTCTGGCTACACCTTC. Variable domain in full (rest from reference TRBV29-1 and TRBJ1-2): SAVISQKPSRDICQRGTSLTIQCQVDSQVTMMFWYRQQPGQSLTLIATANQGSEATYESGFVIDKFPISRPNLTFSTLTVSNMSPEDSSIYLCSVVGQGSGYTFGSGTRLTVV.

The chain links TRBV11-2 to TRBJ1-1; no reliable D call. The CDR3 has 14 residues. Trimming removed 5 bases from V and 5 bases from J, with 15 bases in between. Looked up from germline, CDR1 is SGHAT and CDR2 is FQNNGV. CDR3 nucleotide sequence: TGTGCCAGCAGCCTCAGAGGTCTGGAGACTGAAGCTTTCTTT. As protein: CASSLRGLETEAFF.

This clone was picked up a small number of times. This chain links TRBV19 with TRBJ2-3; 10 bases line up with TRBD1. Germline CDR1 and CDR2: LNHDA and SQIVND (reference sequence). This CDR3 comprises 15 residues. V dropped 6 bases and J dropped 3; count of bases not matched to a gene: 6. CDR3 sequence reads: CASSDWDRGTDTQYF. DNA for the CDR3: TGTGCCAGTAGCGATTGGGACAGGGGAACAGATACGCAGTATTTT.

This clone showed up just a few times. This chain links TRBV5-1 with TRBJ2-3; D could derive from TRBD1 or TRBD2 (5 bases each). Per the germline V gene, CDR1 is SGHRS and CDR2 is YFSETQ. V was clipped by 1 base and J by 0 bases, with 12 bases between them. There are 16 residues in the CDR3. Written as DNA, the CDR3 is TGCGCCAGCAGCTTGTTGACGGGGCCTAGCACAGATACGCAGTATTTT. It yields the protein CASSLLTGPSTDTQYF.

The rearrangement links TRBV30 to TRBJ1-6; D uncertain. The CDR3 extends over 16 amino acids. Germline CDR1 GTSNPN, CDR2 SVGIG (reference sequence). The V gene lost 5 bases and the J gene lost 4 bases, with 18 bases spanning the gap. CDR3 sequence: CAWQGHGTGYNSPLHF. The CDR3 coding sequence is TGTGCCTGGCAAGGGCACGGCACCGGGTATAATTCACCCCTCCACTTT.

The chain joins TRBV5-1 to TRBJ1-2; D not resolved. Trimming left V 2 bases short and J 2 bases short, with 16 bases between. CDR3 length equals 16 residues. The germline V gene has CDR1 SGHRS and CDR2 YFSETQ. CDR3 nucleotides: TGCGCCAGCAGCTTTAATCCGTCAGGCCCCAACTATGGCTACACCTTC. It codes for CASSFNPSGPNYGYTF.

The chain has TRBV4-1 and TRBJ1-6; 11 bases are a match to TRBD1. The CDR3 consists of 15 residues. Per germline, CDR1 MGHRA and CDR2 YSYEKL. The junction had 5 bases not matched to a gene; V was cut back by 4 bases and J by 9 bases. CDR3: CASSPGTGGSSPLHF. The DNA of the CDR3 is TGCGCCAGCAGCCCCGGGACAGGGGGAAGTTCACCCCTCCACTTT.

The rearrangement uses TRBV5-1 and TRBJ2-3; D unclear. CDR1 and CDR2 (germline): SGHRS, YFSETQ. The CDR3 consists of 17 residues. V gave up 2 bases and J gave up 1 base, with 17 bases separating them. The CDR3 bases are TGCGCCAGCAGCTTAGAACCTACGGGCCGTCGCACAGATACGCAGTATTTT. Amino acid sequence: CASSLEPTGRRTDTQYF.

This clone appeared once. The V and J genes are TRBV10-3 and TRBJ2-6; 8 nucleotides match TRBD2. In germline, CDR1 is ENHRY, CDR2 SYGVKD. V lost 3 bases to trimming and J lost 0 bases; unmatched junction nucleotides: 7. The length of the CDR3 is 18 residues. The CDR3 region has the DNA TGTGCCATCAGTGAAGGAGCGGGGGAGAGCTCTGGGGCCAACGTCCTGACTTTC. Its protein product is CAISEGAGESSGANVLTF.

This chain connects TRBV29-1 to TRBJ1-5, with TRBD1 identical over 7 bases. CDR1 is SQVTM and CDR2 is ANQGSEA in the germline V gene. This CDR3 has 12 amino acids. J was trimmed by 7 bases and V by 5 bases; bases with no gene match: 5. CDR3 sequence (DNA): TGCAGCGTTTCGACAGGGAGCCAGCCCCAGCATTTT. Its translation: CSVSTGSQPQHF. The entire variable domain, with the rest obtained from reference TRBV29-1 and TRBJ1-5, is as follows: SAVISQKPSRDICQRGTSLTIQCQVDSQVTMMFWYRQQPGQSLTLIATANQGSEATYESGFVIDKFPISRPNLTFSTLTVSNMSPEDSSIYLCSVSTGSQPQHFGDGTRLSIL.

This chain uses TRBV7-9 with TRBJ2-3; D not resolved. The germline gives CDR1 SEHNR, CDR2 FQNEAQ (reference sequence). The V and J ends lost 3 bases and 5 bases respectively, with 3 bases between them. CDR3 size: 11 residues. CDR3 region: CASSLRDTQYF. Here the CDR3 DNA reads TGTGCCAGCAGCTTGCGAGATACGCAGTATTTT.

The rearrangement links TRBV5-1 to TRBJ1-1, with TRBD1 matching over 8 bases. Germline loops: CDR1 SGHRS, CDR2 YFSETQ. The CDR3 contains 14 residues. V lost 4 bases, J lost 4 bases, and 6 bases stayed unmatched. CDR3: CASSPDRATTEAFF. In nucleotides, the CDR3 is TGCGCCAGCAGCCCGGACAGGGCGACCACTGAAGCTTTCTTT.

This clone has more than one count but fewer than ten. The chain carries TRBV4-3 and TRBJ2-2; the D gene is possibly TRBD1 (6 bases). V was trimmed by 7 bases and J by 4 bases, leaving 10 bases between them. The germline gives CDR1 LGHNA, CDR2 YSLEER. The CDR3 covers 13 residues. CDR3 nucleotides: TGCGCCAGCAACAGGGCGGGCACCGGGGAGCTGTTTTTT. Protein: CASNRAGTGELFF.

The CDR3 region is CASSLAGRGDNEQFF. The CDR3 DNA follows: TGTGCCAGCAGCTTAGCGGGCAGGGGAGACAATGAGCAGTTCTTC. The rearrangement links TRBV7-2 to TRBJ2-1, with D possibly matching TRBD1 (6 bases). There are 15 residues in the CDR3. Trimming cost V 0 bases and J 5 bases, with 11 bases left between them. Per germline, CDR1 SGHTA and CDR2 FQGNSA.